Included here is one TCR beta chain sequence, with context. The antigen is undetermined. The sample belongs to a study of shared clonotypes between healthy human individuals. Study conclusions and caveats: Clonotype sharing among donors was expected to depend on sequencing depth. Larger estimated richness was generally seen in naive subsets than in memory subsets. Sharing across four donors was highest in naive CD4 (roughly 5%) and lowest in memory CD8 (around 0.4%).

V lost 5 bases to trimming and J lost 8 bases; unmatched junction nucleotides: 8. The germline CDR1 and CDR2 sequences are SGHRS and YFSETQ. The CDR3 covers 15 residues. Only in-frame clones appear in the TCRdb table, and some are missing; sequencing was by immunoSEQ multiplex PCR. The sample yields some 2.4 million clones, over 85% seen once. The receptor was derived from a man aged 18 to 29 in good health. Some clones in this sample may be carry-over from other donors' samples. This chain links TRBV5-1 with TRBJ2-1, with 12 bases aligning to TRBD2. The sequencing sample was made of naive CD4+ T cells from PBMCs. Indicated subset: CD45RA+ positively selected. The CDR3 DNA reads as TGCGCCAGCAGTTTTACTAGCGGGAGGAGAGATGAGCAGTTCTTC. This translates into CASSFTSGRRDEQFF. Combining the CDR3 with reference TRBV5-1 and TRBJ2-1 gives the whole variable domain KAGVTQTPRYLIKTRGQQVTLSCSPISGHRSVSWYQQTPGQGLQFLFEYFSETQRNKGNFPGRFSGRQFSNSRSEMNVSTLELGDSALYLCASSFTSGRRDEQFFGPGTRLTVL.